Listed below are T cell receptor beta chains from one sample, sequenced in a study of control samples from healthy donors and cancer patients. The assay was immunoSEQ multiplex PCR, and TCRdb's table has in-frame clones only and misses some. The profile covers 100,000 to 150,000 clones, with around 87% appearing a single time and about 8.7% taken by the ten largest. The source material was blood. The receptors here all came from a man in his forties in good health. CDR3s include the opening cysteine and the closing phenylalanine or tryptophan. A D gene is named only where the DNA matches it firmly. Expanded clones are given a class, and other clones once, few, many or no size at all.

cdr3_aa cdr3_nt v_call clone_size d_call j_call
CATSDWTGDYGYTF TGTGCCACCAGTGATTGGACAGGGGACTATGGCTACACCTTC TRBV24-1 . TRBD1 TRBJ1-2
CASSGDTNTEAFF TGTGCCAGCAGCGGGGACACGAACACTGAAGCTTTCTTT TRBV2 many . TRBJ1-1
CASSYSPVGEQFF TGTGCCAGCAGTTATTCGCCGGTGGGTGAGCAGTTCTTC TRBV6-2/TRBV6-3 . . TRBJ2-1
CASSEVGRGLLFPYGYTF TGTGCCAGCAGTGAGGTTGGCAGGGGGCTTCTTTTCCCCTATGGCTACACCTTC TRBV25-1 . TRBD1 TRBJ1-2
CASSTGGWTEAFF TGTGCCAGCAGCACAGGGGGTTGGACTGAAGCTTTCTTT TRBV2 . TRBD1 TRBJ1-1
CATSDGPGRARTALNEQFF TGTGCCACCAGTGATGGGCCCGGGCGCGCAAGGACCGCCCTCAATGAGCAGTTCTTC TRBV24-1 . . TRBJ2-1
CASSFVPPRGGQYF TGTGCCAGCAGCTTCGTACCTCCCAGGGGAGGGCAGTACTTC TRBV7-9 few . TRBJ2-7
CASSGQGGGRMTYEQYF TGTGCCAGCAGCGGACAAGGGGGTGGGAGGATGACCTACGAGCAGTACTTC TRBV7-8 . . TRBJ2-7
CASSANTGLTEAFF TGTGCCAGCAGTGCCAACACGGGGCTGACTGAAGCTTTCTTT TRBV6-4 . . TRBJ1-1
CASRQGSTDTQYF TGTGCCAGCAGACAGGGCAGCACAGATACGCAGTATTTT TRBV12-3/TRBV12-4 . . TRBJ2-3
CAISEGVGTDTQYF TGTGCCATCAGTGAGGGGGTCGGCACAGATACGCAGTATTTT TRBV10-3 . . TRBJ2-3
CASSRPPGQGGRETQYF TGTGCCAGCAGCCGGCCTCCGGGACAGGGGGGTCGGGAGACCCAGTACTTC TRBV4-2 . TRBD1 TRBJ2-5
CASSQDPGLAGGGTQYF TGCGCCAGCAGCCAAGATCCGGGACTAGCGGGGGGGGGTACGCAGTATTTT TRBV4-3 . TRBD2 TRBJ2-3
CASSGAREHNEKLFF TGTGCCAGCAGTGGAGCTCGGGAGCATAATGAAAAACTGTTTTTT TRBV25-1 . . TRBJ1-4
CASSRSGQGASGANVLTF TGCGCCAGCAGCCGATCGGGACAGGGGGCATCTGGGGCCAACGTCCTGACTTTC TRBV4-1 . TRBD1 TRBJ2-6
CATSRVGSDPRGTQYF TGTGCCACCAGCAGAGTAGGAAGTGACCCCAGGGGAACGCAGTATTTT TRBV15 once . TRBJ2-3
CAISYGTDQETQYF TGTGCCATCAGCTACGGGACAGACCAAGAGACCCAGTACTTC TRBV10-3 . TRBD1 TRBJ2-5
CATRGQGGDTGELFF TGTGCCACCCGGGGACAGGGGGGTGACACCGGGGAGCTGTTTTTT TRBV25-1 once TRBD1 TRBJ2-2
CAWTGEAEAFF TGTGCCTGGACAGGGGAGGCTGAAGCTTTCTTT TRBV30 . . TRBJ1-1
CAWSGGDRGISGNTIYF TGTGCCTGGAGTGGGGGGGACAGGGGGATCTCTGGAAACACCATATATTTT TRBV30 . TRBD1 TRBJ1-3
CASSVLSGTTGDEQYF TGTGCCAGCAGCGTTCTTAGCGGGACCACAGGGGACGAGCAGTACTTC TRBV9 . . TRBJ2-7
CASSSGLAGGSSTGELFF TGTGCCAGCAGCTCAGGACTAGCGGGGGGGTCGAGCACCGGGGAGCTGTTTTTT TRBV7-9 . TRBD2 TRBJ2-2
CASSPAPRGSYNEQFF TGTGCCAGCAGTCCGGCCCCCAGGGGGTCCTACAATGAGCAGTTCTTC TRBV11-2 . TRBD1 TRBJ2-1
CASSYAVAGWDTQYF TGTGCCAGCAGTTATGCGGTAGCGGGGTGGGATACGCAGTATTTT TRBV6-2/TRBV6-3 . TRBD2 TRBJ2-3
CASSPVQNTEAFF TGTGCCAGCAGCCCTGTCCAGAACACTGAAGCTTTCTTT TRBV7-2 few . TRBJ1-1
CASSSQGGYYEQYF TGTGCCAGCAGTTCACAGGGGGGGTACTACGAGCAGTACTTC TRBV7-2 . . TRBJ2-7
CASGTANGNTIYF TGTGCCAGCGGGACAGCGAACGGAAACACCATATATTTT TRBV12-3/TRBV12-4 once TRBD1 TRBJ1-3
CASSPHALSYNSPLHF TGCGCCAGCAGCCCCCATGCCCTCTCCTATAATTCACCCCTCCACTTT TRBV4-3 . . TRBJ1-6
CSVMTGTSGANVLTF TGCAGCGTCATGACAGGCACCTCTGGGGCCAACGTCCTGACTTTC TRBV29-1 . . TRBJ2-6
CAWSLETGPNYTF TGTGCCTGGAGTCTGGAAACAGGGCCCAACTACACCTTC TRBV30 . . TRBJ1-2
CASSLRTSRGYGYTF TGTGCCAGCAGCCTACGGACTTCGCGGGGCTATGGCTACACCTTC TRBV5-6 . . TRBJ1-2
CASSYSIAGVTGELFF TGTGCCAGCAGTTACTCGATCGCGGGGGTTACCGGGGAGCTGTTTTTT TRBV6-5 . TRBD2 TRBJ2-2
CASSPGLVGETQYF TGTGCCAGCAGCCCAGGACTAGTTGGAGAGACCCAGTACTTC TRBV3-1/TRBV3-2 . TRBD2 TRBJ2-5
CASSIRGNQPQHF TGTGCCAGTAGTATCCGGGGGAATCAGCCCCAGCATTTT TRBV19 . . TRBJ1-5
CATSPSPQGAGQETQYF TGTGCCACCAGCCCTTCCCCCCAGGGGGCGGGACAAGAGACCCAGTACTTC TRBV15 . TRBD1 TRBJ2-5
CASSPGAGGVETQYF TGTGCCAGCAGCCCCGGTGCAGGGGGCGTAGAGACCCAGTACTTC TRBV3-1/TRBV3-2 . TRBD1 TRBJ2-5
CASSRGQAGYGYTF TGTGCCAGCAGCCGCGGACAGGCGGGCTATGGCTACACCTTC TRBV7-2 . TRBD1 TRBJ1-2
CASSQPGIRNTIYF TGTGCCAGCAGCCAACCAGGGATTCGAAACACCATATATTTT TRBV7-8 . . TRBJ1-3
CASSLRVGTGELFF TGTGCCAGCAGCTTAAGGGTGGGGACCGGGGAGCTGTTTTTT TRBV7-2 . . TRBJ2-2
CASSQASATNEKLFF TGTGCCAGCAGCCAAGCCAGTGCAACTAATGAAAAACTGTTTTTT TRBV6-6 once . TRBJ1-4
CASSAPDRGKETQYF TGTGCCAGCAGTGCCCCAGACAGGGGGAAAGAGACCCAGTACTTC TRBV6-6 . TRBD1 TRBJ2-5
CASSLQGGNTGELFF TGTGCCAGCAGTTTACAGGGAGGAAACACCGGGGAGCTGTTTTTT TRBV7-2 . . TRBJ2-2
CASSEDRVRSYEQYF TGTGCCAGCAGTGAAGACAGGGTCAGGTCCTACGAGCAGTACTTC TRBV6-1 . . TRBJ2-7
CASTLGPGAYEQYF TGTGCCAGTACCCTCGGGCCAGGGGCCTACGAGCAGTACTTC TRBV19 . . TRBJ2-7
CASSQGAGANVLTF TGTGCCAGCAGCCAGGGAGCAGGGGCCAACGTCCTGACTTTC TRBV27 . . TRBJ2-6
CASSIAKGDTYEQYF TGTGCCAGTAGTATCGCGAAGGGCGATACCTACGAGCAGTACTTC TRBV19 . . TRBJ2-7
CASSKCLGTGTEKLFF TGTGCCAGCAGCAAATGCCTCGGGACAGGGACCGAAAAACTGTTTTTT TRBV21-1 once . TRBJ1-4
CASTLPRTQTWPQHF TGTGCCAGCACTCTCCCCCGGACACAGACTTGGCCCCAGCATTTT TRBV6-4 once . TRBJ1-5
CASSAKPGGPDTQYF TGTGCCAGCAGTGCCAAGCCGGGGGGGCCAGATACGCAGTATTTT TRBV2 . TRBD2 TRBJ2-3
CASSGQGQPQHF TGTGCCAGCAGCGGACAGGGTCAGCCCCAGCATTTT TRBV7-9 . TRBD1 TRBJ1-5
CAISEAWGSEGYTF TGTGCCATCAGTGAAGCGTGGGGATCAGAAGGCTACACCTTC TRBV10-3 . . TRBJ1-2
CASSSGAGDSPLHF TGTGCCAGCAGCTCGGGGGCGGGGGATTCACCCCTCCACTTT TRBV5-4 few . TRBJ1-6
CATSEPGRNQPQHF TGTGCCACCAGTGAACCAGGGCGTAATCAGCCCCAGCATTTT TRBV24-1 . . TRBJ1-5
CASSLTDRGSETQYF TGTGCCAGCAGCCTGACGGACAGGGGGTCGGAGACCCAGTACTTC TRBV7-7 . TRBD1 TRBJ2-5
CASSEEGARYTEAFF TGTGCCAGCAGTGAAGAGGGGGCGCGATATACTGAAGCTTTCTTT TRBV2 . TRBD1 TRBJ1-1
CASSQVGGLGTEAFF TGCGCCAGCAGCCAAGTAGGGGGCTTGGGCACTGAAGCTTTCTTT TRBV4-1 . TRBD1 TRBJ1-1
CATSDPGQTEAFF TGTGCCACCAGTGACCCGGGACAAACTGAAGCTTTCTTT TRBV24-1 once . TRBJ1-1
CATSRDFAKNIQYF TGTGCCACCAGCAGAGATTTTGCCAAAAACATTCAGTACTTC TRBV15 . . TRBJ2-4
CASSEQRWGSPLHF TGTGCCAGCAGTGAACAGCGCTGGGGTTCACCCCTCCACTTT TRBV2 few . TRBJ1-6